Following are 3 T cell receptor beta chains from one sample sequenced in a study of blood T cell repertoires in COVID-19. Assay: immunoSEQ multiplex PCR; the TCRdb copy retains only in-frame clones and omits some. Of about 50,000 clones in the sample, over 75% were seen once. Sequences were obtained from peripheral blood. These receptors were obtained from a human donor in a cohort sampled during active COVID-19.

The rearrangement uses TRBV30 and TRBJ1-1; D may be TRBD1 (5 bases). Per germline, CDR1 GTSNPN and CDR2 SVGIG (reference sequence). The V gene lost 3 bases and the J gene lost 1 base, with 15 bases spanning the gap. CDR3 length: 15 residues. CDR3 nucleotides: TGTGCCTGGAGCTCTGGGGGGGGTAGGAACACTGAAGCTTTCTTT. As protein: CAWSSGGGRNTEAFF.

The CDR3 nucleotides read TGTGCCAGCAGGTCCTCCGGGACAGGGGGCGACCATGAGCAGTTCTTC. Its protein is CASRSSGTGGDHEQFF. The chain joins TRBV28 to TRBJ2-1, with 12 bases fitting TRBD1. V lost 6 bases to trimming and J lost 8 bases; unmatched junction nucleotides: 11. CDR1 and CDR2 (germline): MDHEN, SYDVKM. CDR3 length: 16 residues.

This chain uses TRBV5-4 with TRBJ1-2, with 11 bases fitting TRBD1. The trim removed 5 bases at V and 3 bases at J, leaving 6 bases unmatched. Germline V gene data show CDR1 as SGHNT and CDR2 as YYREEE (reference sequence). This CDR3 spans 15 amino acids. CDR3 loop: CASRAGQGEYYGYTF. CDR3 nucleotide sequence: TGTGCCAGCAGGGCGGGACAGGGGGAATACTATGGCTACACCTTC.